A selection of T cell receptor beta chains follows, all from one sample in a study of blood T cell repertoires in COVID-19. The table came from immunoSEQ multiplex PCR; TCRdb's copy has only in-frame clones and leaves some out. The profile shows 110,000 to 150,000 clones, 70% to 85% of them singletons. The sample was peripheral blood. Source of these receptors: a woman over 75 with acute or convalescent COVID-19. Each CDR3 is given with its conserved first and last residue. Fields, in order: D gene, clone size, V gene, J gene, CDR3 protein, CDR3 DNA. The D gene is left open where the match is weak. Part of the rows lack a size; the others show once, few, many or a class for expanded clones.

>TRBD1|-|TRBV18|TRBJ1-3
CASSPPARTGVGNTIYF
TGTGCCAGCTCACCACCCGCTCGGACAGGGGTTGGAAACACCATATATTTT
>-|-|TRBV6-5|TRBJ1-4
CASKVGGHEKLFF
TGTGCCAGCAAAGTCGGGGGGCATGAAAAACTGTTTTTT
>-|-|TRBV7-9|TRBJ1-6
CASSPVGLSNSPLHF
TGTGCCAGCAGCCCAGTGGGACTAAGTAATTCACCCCTCCACTTT
>-|-|TRBV30|TRBJ1-1
CAWSEGQNTEAFF
TGTGCCTGGAGCGAGGGACAGAACACTGAAGCTTTCTTT
>-|few|TRBV30|TRBJ1-4
CAWSVKRRVSGGEKLFF
TGTGCCTGGAGTGTAAAAAGGCGGGTCTCAGGAGGGGAAAAACTGTTTTTT
>TRBD2|-|TRBV2|TRBJ2-1
CASTRRTSGGFYNEQFF
TGTGCCAGCACCAGGAGGACTAGCGGGGGGTTTTACAATGAGCAGTTCTTC
>TRBD1|-|TRBV13|TRBJ2-3
CASSEAGTGSSSTDTQYF
TGTGCCAGCAGCGAGGCCGGGACAGGGTCGTCTAGCACAGATACGCAGTATTTT
>-|few|TRBV2|TRBJ2-7
CASSGLEGLSEQYF
TGTGCCAGCAGTGGATTGGAGGGATTGAGCGAGCAGTACTTC
>-|-|TRBV5-6|TRBJ1-2
CASCPGLARRGGNYGYTF
TGTGCCAGCTGCCCGGGACTTGCGAGGAGGGGGGGTAACTATGGCTACACCTTC
>-|-|TRBV11-2|TRBJ1-1
CASSLTGIMNTEAFF
TGTGCCAGCAGCTTAACAGGGATCATGAACACTGAAGCTTTCTTT
>-|-|TRBV29-1|TRBJ2-2
CSALGGTSYPSGELFF
TGCAGCGCACTTGGGGGGACTTCGTACCCCTCCGGGGAGCTGTTTTTT
>-|once|TRBV6-2/TRBV6-3|TRBJ2-3
CASSYLRGGLKDTQYF
TGTGCCAGCAGTTATTTGAGGGGGGGCCTGAAGGATACGCAGTATTTT
>TRBD1|-|TRBV2|TRBJ1-1
CASSVTPRTGGKNTEAFF
TGTGCCAGCAGTGTCACCCCCCGGACAGGGGGGAAGAACACTGAAGCTTTCTTT
>-|-|TRBV27|TRBJ2-5
CASSFLRGGGETQYF
TGTGCCAGCAGTTTCCTCAGGGGAGGGGGAGAGACCCAGTACTTC
>TRBD1|few|TRBV12-3/TRBV12-4|TRBJ1-1
CASTLDRAIEAFF
TGTGCCAGCACCCTGGACAGGGCGATTGAAGCTTTCTTT
>-|-|TRBV7-8|TRBJ1-1
CASSLGGSNTEAFF
TGTGCCAGCAGCTTAGGAGGGAGTAACACTGAAGCTTTCTTT
>-|-|TRBV5-6|TRBJ1-3
CASSRGGLSGNTIYF
TGTGCCAGCAGTCGCGGGGGGCTCTCTGGAAACACCATATATTTT
>TRBD2|once|TRBV6-5|TRBJ2-7
CASRSLAGRLEQYF
TGTGCCAGCAGGAGTCTAGCGGGGAGATTAGAGCAGTACTTC
>TRBD1|once|TRBV2|TRBJ2-2
CASHRGNTGELFF
TGTGCCAGCCACAGGGGAAACACCGGGGAGCTGTTTTTT
>TRBD1|few|TRBV6-2/TRBV6-3|TRBJ1-1
CASSYRQGSEAFF
TGTGCCAGCAGTTACCGACAGGGGTCTGAAGCTTTCTTT
>TRBD2|-|TRBV3-1/TRBV3-2|TRBJ2-3
CANSQESGGTGTQYF
TGTGCCAACAGCCAAGAGAGCGGGGGAACAGGTACGCAGTATTTT
>-|-|TRBV27|TRBJ1-3
CASRNSGISGNTIYF
TGTGCCAGCAGAAACAGCGGTATCTCTGGAAACACCATATATTTT
>TRBD1|-|TRBV27|TRBJ1-1
CASSSTGGRTFF
TGTGCCAGCAGTTCCACAGGGGGCAGAACTTTCTTT
>TRBD1|-|TRBV4-3|TRBJ2-3
CASSRGQGAGDTQYF
TGCGCCAGCAGCCGGGGACAGGGGGCGGGGGATACGCAGTATTTT
>TRBD1|-|TRBV5-4|TRBJ1-2
CASSPQGKWNYGYTF
TGTGCCAGCAGCCCACAGGGGAAATGGAACTATGGCTACACCTTC
>TRBD1|-|TRBV19|TRBJ1-6
CASSGTAASPLHF
TGTGCCAGTAGTGGGACAGCAGCTTCACCCCTCCACTTT
>TRBD1|few|TRBV5-1|TRBJ1-3
CASSSTGSGNTIYF
TGCGCCAGCAGCTCGACAGGGTCTGGAAACACCATATATTTT
>-|-|TRBV2|TRBJ2-5
CASNRVEETQYF
TGTGCCAGCAACAGGGTTGAAGAGACCCAGTACTTC
>TRBD1|few|TRBV13|TRBJ2-3
CASSLRGSGGAEYSTDTQYF
TGTGCCAGCAGCTTAAGGGGGTCAGGGGGTGCAGAATACAGCACAGATACGCAGTATTTT
>-|-|TRBV7-2|TRBJ1-5
CASSLTPNSNQPQHF
TGTGCCAGCAGCTTAACACCAAATAGCAATCAGCCCCAGCATTTT
>TRBD1|-|TRBV7-8|TRBJ1-6
CASSPRPGQGNSPLHF
TGTGCCAGCAGCCCCCGGCCGGGACAGGGTAATTCACCCCTCCACTTT
>-|-|TRBV10-3|TRBJ2-5
CAISGTDQETQYF
TGTGCCATCAGTGGGACAGACCAAGAGACCCAGTACTTC
>-|once|TRBV7-9|TRBJ1-1
CASSSHTGNTEAFF
TGTGCCAGCAGCTCCCATACAGGGAACACTGAAGCTTTCTTT
>TRBD1|-|TRBV19|TRBJ1-5
CASSRGQGRDQPQHF
TGTGCCAGTAGTAGGGGACAGGGTCGTGATCAGCCCCAGCATTTT